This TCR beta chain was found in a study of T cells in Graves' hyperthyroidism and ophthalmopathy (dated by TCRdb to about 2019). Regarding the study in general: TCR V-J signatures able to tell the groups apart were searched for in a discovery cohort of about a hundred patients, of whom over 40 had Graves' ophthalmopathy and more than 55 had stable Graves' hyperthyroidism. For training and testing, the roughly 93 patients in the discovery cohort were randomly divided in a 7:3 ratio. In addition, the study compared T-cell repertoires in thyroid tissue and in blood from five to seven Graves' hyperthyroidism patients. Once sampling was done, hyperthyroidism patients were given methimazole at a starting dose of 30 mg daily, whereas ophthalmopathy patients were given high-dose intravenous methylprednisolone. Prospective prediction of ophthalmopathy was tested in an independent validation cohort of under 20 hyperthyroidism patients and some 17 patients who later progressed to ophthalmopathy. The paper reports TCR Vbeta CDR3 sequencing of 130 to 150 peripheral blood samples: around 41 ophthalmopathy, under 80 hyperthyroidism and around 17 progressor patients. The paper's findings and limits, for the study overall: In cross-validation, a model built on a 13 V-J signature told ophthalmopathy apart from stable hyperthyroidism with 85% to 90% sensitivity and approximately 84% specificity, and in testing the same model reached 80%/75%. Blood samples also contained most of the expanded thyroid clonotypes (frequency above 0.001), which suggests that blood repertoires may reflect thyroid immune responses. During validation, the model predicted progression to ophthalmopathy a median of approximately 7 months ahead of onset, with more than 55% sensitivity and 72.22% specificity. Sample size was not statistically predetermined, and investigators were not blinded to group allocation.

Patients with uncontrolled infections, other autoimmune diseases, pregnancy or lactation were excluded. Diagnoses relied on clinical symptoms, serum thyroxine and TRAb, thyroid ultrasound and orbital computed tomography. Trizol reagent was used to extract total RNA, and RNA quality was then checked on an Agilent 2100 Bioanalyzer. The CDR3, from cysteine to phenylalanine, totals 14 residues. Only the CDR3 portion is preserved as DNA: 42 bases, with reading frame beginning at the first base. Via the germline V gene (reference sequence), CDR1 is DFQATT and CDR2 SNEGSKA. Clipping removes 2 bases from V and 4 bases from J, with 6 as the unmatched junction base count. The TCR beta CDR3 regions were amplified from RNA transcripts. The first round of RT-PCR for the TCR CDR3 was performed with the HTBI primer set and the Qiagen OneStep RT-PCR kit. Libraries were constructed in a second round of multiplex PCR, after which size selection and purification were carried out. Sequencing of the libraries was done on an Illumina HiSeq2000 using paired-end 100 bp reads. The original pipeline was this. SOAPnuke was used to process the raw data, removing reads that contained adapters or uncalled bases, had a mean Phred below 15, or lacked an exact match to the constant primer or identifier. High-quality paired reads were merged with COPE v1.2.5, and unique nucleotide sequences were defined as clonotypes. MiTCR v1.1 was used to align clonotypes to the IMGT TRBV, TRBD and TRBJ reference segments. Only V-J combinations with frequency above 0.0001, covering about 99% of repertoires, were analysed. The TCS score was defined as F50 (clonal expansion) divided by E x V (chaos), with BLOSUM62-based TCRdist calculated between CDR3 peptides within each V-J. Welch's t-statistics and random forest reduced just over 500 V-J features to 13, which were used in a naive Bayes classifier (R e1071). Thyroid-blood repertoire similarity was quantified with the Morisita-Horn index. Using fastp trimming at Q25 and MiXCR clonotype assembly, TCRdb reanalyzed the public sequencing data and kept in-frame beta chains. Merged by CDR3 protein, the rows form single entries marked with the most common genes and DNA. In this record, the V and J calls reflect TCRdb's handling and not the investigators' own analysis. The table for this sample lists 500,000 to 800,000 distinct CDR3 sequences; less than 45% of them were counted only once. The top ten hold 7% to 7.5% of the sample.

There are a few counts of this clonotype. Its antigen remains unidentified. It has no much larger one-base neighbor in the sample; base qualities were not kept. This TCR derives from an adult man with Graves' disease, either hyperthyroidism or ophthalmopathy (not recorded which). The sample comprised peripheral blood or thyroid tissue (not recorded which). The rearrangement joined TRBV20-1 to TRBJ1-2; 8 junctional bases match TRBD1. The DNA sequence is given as TGCAGTGCTAGACAGGGGGCGGCCTCCTATGGCTACACCTTC. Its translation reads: CSARQGAASYGYTF.